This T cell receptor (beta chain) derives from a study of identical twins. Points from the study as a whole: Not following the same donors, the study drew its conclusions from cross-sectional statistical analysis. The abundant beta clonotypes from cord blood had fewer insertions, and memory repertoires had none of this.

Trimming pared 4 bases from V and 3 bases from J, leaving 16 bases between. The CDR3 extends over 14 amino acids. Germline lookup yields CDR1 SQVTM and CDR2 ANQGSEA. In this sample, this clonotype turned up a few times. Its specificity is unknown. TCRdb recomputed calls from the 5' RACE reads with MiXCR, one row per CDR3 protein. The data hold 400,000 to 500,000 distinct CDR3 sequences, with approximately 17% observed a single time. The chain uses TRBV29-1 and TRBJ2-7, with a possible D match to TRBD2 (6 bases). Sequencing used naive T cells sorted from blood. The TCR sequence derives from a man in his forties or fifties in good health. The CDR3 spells CSVVGRLSDYEQYF. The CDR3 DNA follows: TGCAGCGTTGTGGGGAGGCTTAGCGACTACGAGCAGTACTTC.